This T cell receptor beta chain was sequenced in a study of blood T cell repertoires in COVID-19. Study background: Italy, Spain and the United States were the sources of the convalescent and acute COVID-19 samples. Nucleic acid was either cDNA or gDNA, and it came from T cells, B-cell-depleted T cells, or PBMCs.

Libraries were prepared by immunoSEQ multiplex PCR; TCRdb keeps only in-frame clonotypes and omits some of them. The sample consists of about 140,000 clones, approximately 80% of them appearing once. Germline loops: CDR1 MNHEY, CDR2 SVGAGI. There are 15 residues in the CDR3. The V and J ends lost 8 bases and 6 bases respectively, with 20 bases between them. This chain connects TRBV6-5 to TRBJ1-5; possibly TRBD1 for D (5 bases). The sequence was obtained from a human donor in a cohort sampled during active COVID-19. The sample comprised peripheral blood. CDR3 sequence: CASRTAPGSRQPQHF. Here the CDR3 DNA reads TGTGCCAGCCGGACCGCGCCAGGGTCTCGTCAGCCCCAGCATTTT.